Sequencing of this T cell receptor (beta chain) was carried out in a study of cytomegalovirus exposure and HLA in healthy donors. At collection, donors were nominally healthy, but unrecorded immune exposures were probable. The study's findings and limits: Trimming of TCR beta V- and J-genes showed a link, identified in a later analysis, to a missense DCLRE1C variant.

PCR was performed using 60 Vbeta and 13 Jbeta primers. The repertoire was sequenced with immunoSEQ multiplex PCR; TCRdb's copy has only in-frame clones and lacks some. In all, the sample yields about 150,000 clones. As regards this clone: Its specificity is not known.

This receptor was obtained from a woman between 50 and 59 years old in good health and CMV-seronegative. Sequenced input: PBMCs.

The CDR3: CASSSRPTGTVPYEQYF. The CDR3 nucleotides read TGCGCCAGCAGCTCTAGACCGACCGGGACAGTACCCTACGAGCAGTACTTC. The chain is built from TRBV5-1 and TRBJ2-7; 7 positions agree with TRBD1. CDR3 length equals 17 residues. Germline CDR1 SGHRS, CDR2 YFSETQ. The V and J ends lost 3 bases and 2 bases, in that order; junction bases with no gene match: 14.